These T cell receptor beta chains were read from a single sample in a study of regulatory T cells in long-lasting Graves disease. Via MiXCR, TCRdb re-called the multiplex PCR reads, giving one row per CDR3 protein. The table has roughly 530,000 distinct CDR3 sequences, 15% to 20% seen once. Separately, the same data were catalogued under a study of T cells in Graves' hyperthyroidism and ophthalmopathy.

The sample in question was peripheral blood mononuclear cells (PBMCs), obtained at new diagnosis, from a patient treated with antithyroid drugs. These receptor sequences come from a woman aged 35-65 years with Graves disease. Both conserved end residues are part of each CDR3. A D gene is named only where the DNA matches it firmly. Not every row has a clone size; where given, it reads once, few, many or a size class.

. . TRBJ2-7 TRBV12-3/TRBV12-4 CASSWAGDYEQYF TGTGCCAGCAGTTGGGCGGGTGACTACGAGCAGTACTTC
many . TRBJ2-1 TRBV20-1 CSARPPGGYSYNEQFF TGCAGTGCTAGACCCCCGGGGGGCTACTCCTACAATGAGCAGTTCTTC
few . TRBJ1-1 TRBV6-1 CASLNPEGNTEAFF TGTGCCAGTTTAAATCCCGAAGGGAACACTGAAGCTTTCTTT
many TRBD1 TRBJ1-1 TRBV3-1 CASSQDFRTGETEAFF TGTGCCAGCAGCCAAGATTTTAGGACAGGGGAGACTGAAGCTTTCTTT
few . TRBJ1-5 TRBV19 CASSTRDTLTYQPQHF TGTGCCAGTAGTACCCGGGACACACTAACATATCAGCCCCAGCATTTT
many . TRBJ1-1 TRBV30 CAWGQPNTEAFF TGTGCCTGGGGACAGCCGAACACTGAAGCTTTCTTT
many . TRBJ2-7 TRBV3-1 CASSHSSGHLTYEQYF TGTGCCAGCAGCCATTCCTCCGGACACCTTACCTACGAGCAGTACTTC
few . TRBJ1-2 TRBV19 CASERPDGSGYTF TGTGCCAGCGAGCGGCCCGACGGCTCCGGCTACACCTTC
many . TRBJ2-7 TRBV28 CASSSRTAGTYEQYF TGTGCCAGCAGTTCCAGGACTGCCGGGACCTACGAGCAGTACTTC
. . TRBJ2-1 TRBV4-1 CASGSRISGEQFF TGCGCCAGCGGCAGTAGGATATCGGGGGAGCAGTTCTTC
once . TRBJ2-1 TRBV2 CASSFPSGDEQFF TGTGCCAGCAGCTTTCCCTCGGGCGATGAGCAGTTCTTC
few . TRBJ2-1 TRBV5-6 CASSFVYNEQFF TGTGCCAGCAGCTTCGTGTACAATGAGCAGTTCTTC
. TRBD2 TRBJ2-3 TRBV19 CASSIGEGLASRKYF TGTGCCAGTAGTATAGGGGAGGGACTAGCGAGTCGAAAGTATTTT
many . TRBJ1-6 TRBV2 CASSERQGNSPLHF TGTGCCAGCAGTGAACGGCAGGGTAATTCACCCCTCCACTTT
few . TRBJ2-7 TRBV6-2/TRBV6-3 CASSATSGTYEQYF TGTGCCAGCAGTGCCACTTCAGGGACCTACGAGCAGTACTTC
many TRBD1 TRBJ1-1 TRBV2 CAHRQGIGAEAFF TGTGCCCATAGACAGGGGATAGGCGCTGAAGCTTTCTTT
few . TRBJ1-2 TRBV29-1 CSGGSRGGYTF TGCAGCGGGGGGTCTCGGGGTGGCTACACCTTC
. . TRBJ2-2 TRBV11-2 CASSLTIGGELFF TGTGCCAGCAGCTTAACGATCGGCGGGGAGCTGTTTTTT
many . TRBJ1-2 TRBV12-3/TRBV12-4 CASRLGQHTNYGYTF TGTGCCAGCAGGCTGGGGCAGCACACCAACTATGGCTACACCTTC
. . TRBJ2-2 TRBV13 CASSFAGESAGELFF TGTGCCAGCAGCTTCGCAGGGGAGAGCGCCGGGGAGCTGTTTTTT
. . TRBJ1-5 TRBV20-1 CSALTVNQPQHF TGCAGTGCTTTGACAGTCAATCAGCCCCAGCATTTT
many TRBD1 TRBJ1-5 TRBV7-2 CASSLSSWGRGRPDSNQPQHF TGTGCCAGCAGCTTAAGTTCATGGGGCAGGGGGCGCCCGGATAGCAATCAGCCCCAGCATTTT
many . TRBJ1-1 TRBV6-1 CASRRAAGEAFF TGTGCCAGCCGACGGGCGGCAGGGGAAGCTTTCTTT
many . TRBJ2-3 TRBV5-6 CASSLAPGGGADTQYF TGTGCCAGCAGCTTGGCCCCAGGAGGAGGGGCAGATACGCAGTATTTT
. . TRBJ1-1 TRBV19 CASSIRGAYAEAFF TGTGCCAGTAGTATCAGGGGCGCTTACGCTGAAGCTTTCTTT
. . TRBJ1-6 TRBV2 CASSRDGYNSPLHF TGTGCCAGCAGTCGAGACGGATATAATTCACCCCTCCACTTT
many TRBD2 TRBJ2-1 TRBV30 CAWGTSGGLLNF TGTGCCTGGGGGACTAGCGGGGGCCTTCTGAACTTC
. . TRBJ1-1 TRBV15 CATSRDGTAEAFF TGTGCCACCAGCAGAGATGGAACAGCTGAAGCTTTCTTT
few TRBD1 TRBJ2-7 TRBV10-3 CAIKLGTAAEQYF TGTGCCATCAAGCTCGGGACAGCGGCAGAGCAGTACTTC
few . TRBJ2-5 TRBV19 CASSGLGVSQETQYF TGTGCCAGTAGTGGGCTCGGGGTCTCCCAAGAGACCCAGTACTTC
few . TRBJ2-2 TRBV12-3/TRBV12-4 CASSLLGLSHTGELFF TGTGCCAGCAGTTTACTGGGGTTATCGCACACCGGGGAGCTGTTTTTT